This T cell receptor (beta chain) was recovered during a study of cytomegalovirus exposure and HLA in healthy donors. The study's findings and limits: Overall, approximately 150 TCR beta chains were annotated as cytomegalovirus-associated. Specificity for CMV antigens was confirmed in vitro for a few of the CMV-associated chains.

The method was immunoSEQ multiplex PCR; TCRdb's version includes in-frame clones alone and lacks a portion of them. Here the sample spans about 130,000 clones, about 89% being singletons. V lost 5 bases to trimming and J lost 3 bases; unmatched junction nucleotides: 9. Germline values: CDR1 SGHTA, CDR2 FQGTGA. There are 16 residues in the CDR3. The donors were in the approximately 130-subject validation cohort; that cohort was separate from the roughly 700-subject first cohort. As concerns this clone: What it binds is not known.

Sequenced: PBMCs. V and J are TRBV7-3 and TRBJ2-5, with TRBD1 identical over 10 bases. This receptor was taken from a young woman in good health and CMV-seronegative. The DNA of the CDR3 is TGTGCCAGCAGCCCTGGGTGGGGGACAGGGGAAGAGACCCAGTACTTC. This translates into CASSPGWGTGEETQYF.